This TCR beta chain was captured in a study of immune evolution from preneoplasia to lung adenocarcinoma (dated by TCRdb to 2020 to 2022). With regard to the full study: No AAH lesions showed HLA loss of heterozygosity, compared with roughly 7.1% of AIS, around 14% of MIA and approximately 30% of ADC lesions. A total of under 60 patients with pulmonary nodules who underwent surgical resection were included in the overall cohort. The sample size was set by how many specimens were available, not by a prior power calculation. The immune data were combined with whole exome sequencing and methylation data from the same cohort of nodules. Resected precursor lesions (AAH, AIS, MIA) and invasive adenocarcinomas were compared with paired morphologically normal lung tissue. According to the study, 80 to 130 samples were used for TCR sequencing. The TCR sequencing data were obtained from around 51 patients. The study profiled immune contexture across lung adenocarcinoma precursors and invasive adenocarcinoma using immune gene expression, TCR sequencing and multiplex immunofluorescence. POLYSOLVER was used to infer Class I HLA alleles from exome data, while LOHHLA was used to detect allele-specific HLA loss. Results the study describes overall, beyond this receptor: Normal lung had the highest top T cell clone frequencies, which appeared to decline progressively from AAH through AIS, MIA and invasive adenocarcinoma. Normal lung showed the highest clonality, whereas later-stage lesions appeared to have higher T cell density and diversity but lower clonality. Findings were based on association rather than direct causation; larger cohorts with long-term follow-up and longitudinal biopsies were deemed needed. All patients were from Japan and China, so applicability to Western populations was uncertain. Compared with EGFR-mutant or double wild-type lesions, KRAS-mutant nodules had the highest T cell clonality.

Between 2014 and 2017, the patients underwent resection in either Japan or China. The histologic diagnosis of each case was independently confirmed on H&E slides by two lung cancer pathologists. For nucleic acid extraction, premalignant or tumor cells were enriched by macro-dissection following pathologic assessment. FFPE tissue was used for DNA isolation with the AllPrep DNA/RNA FFPE Kit. To note about this clone: Its recognized antigen is unknown. Base qualities were left out, and no much larger clone turns up one base away.

Taken from the germline V gene, the CDR1 and CDR2 loops are SNHLY and FYNNEI. V is clipped by 6 bases and J by 10 bases, and the sequence between their germline boundaries is 10 bases long. Including the terminal cysteine and phenylalanine, the CDR3 comprises 11 residues. The only DNA kept is the CDR3, 33 bases in frame from the first base. The immunoSEQ hsTCRbeta Kit was used to sequence TCR beta CDR3 regions from DNA. In the original analysis: The ImmunoSEQ Analyzer was used to analyse the TCR sequencing data. T cell clonality was defined as 1 minus Pielou's evenness, calculated on productive rearrangements. The inverse Simpson index, applied to productive templates, was used to measure T cell diversity. T cell density was expressed as TCR beta template counts normalized to usable DNA, with usable DNA estimated by amplifying and sequencing housekeeping genes. TCR metrics were compared across histologic stages using two-sided Kruskal-Wallis tests. TCRdb stores this immuneACCESS table with in-frame sequences only. Part of the clones is absent; in the studies checked, under half of the shortfall reflects unresolved V genes, and no reason is known for the rest. The V and J calls and clone size are taken from that table; D and trimming were inferred from the DNA. Present in this sample are some 2,500 clones, around 85% of which were seen just once. The ten biggest clones cover approximately 5% of the sample.

Sequencing input: FFPE invasive lung adenocarcinoma tissue. The cell subset or site label corresponds to: frankly invasive lung adenocarcinoma (ADC). The receptor's source is a person in their sixties or seventies with invasive lung adenocarcinoma. This receptor chain uses TRBV2 and TRBJ2-1; no D gene call is confident. The CDR3: CASSRLGEQFF. At the DNA level, the sequence is TGTGCCAGCAGCCGCTTAGGCGAGCAGTTCTTC.